The rows below give T cell receptor beta chains drawn from one sample of a study of blood T cells in healthy people across ages. MiXCR, applied by TCRdb to the 5' RACE reads, yields one record per CDR3 protein. The sample comprises about 1.4 million distinct CDR3 sequences, approximately 59% of which are singletons, and 6.5% to 8% rests with the top ten. Sequences were obtained from blood. These receptors originate from a young man in good health. Both conserved end residues are part of each CDR3. A D gene is named only where the DNA matches it firmly. The size entry is marked missing in some rows and otherwise reads once, few, many or a size class.

v_gene,j_gene,d_gene,abundance,CDR3aa,CDR3nt
TRBV6-1,TRBJ1-4,-,-,CASSDNHFDSEKLFF,TGTGCCAGCAGTGACAATCACTTCGACAGTGAAAAACTGTTTTTT
TRBV7-8,TRBJ2-1,-,-,CASSPTVFDEQFF,TGTGCCAGCAGCCCGACAGTCTTTGATGAGCAGTTCTTC
TRBV27,TRBJ1-2,TRBD1,few,CASSLWRTGAEGYTF,TGTGCCAGCAGTTTATGGCGGACAGGGGCTGAGGGCTACACCTTC
TRBV27,TRBJ2-1,TRBD2,once,CASFAGVEQFF,TGTGCCTCCTTTGCGGGAGTCGAGCAGTTCTTC
TRBV29-1,TRBJ2-1,TRBD2,few,CSVTGTSGRVERPYNEQFF,TGCAGCGTGACCGGGACTAGCGGGAGAGTGGAGCGTCCCTACAATGAGCAGTTCTTC
TRBV20-1,TRBJ1-2,TRBD1,many,CSARQGARSYGYTF,TGCAGTGCGCGACAGGGGGCGCGTTCCTATGGCTACACCTTC
TRBV7-9,TRBJ2-5,-,-,CASSVMGKNEQYF,TGTGCCAGCAGCGTAATGGGGAAGAATGAGCAGTACTTC
TRBV29-1,TRBJ2-1,TRBD2,few,CSVGPGLAGSPHYNEQFF,TGCAGCGTTGGACCGGGACTAGCGGGATCCCCCCACTACAATGAGCAGTTCTTC
TRBV20-1,TRBJ1-3,-,-,CSASFQGGNTIYF,TGCAGTGCTAGTTTCCAGGGCGGAAACACCATATATTTT
TRBV3-1,TRBJ1-2,TRBD1,-,CASSDRSGTGRGYTF,TGTGCCAGCAGCGATAGGTCCGGGACAGGACGTGGCTACACCTTC
TRBV6-6,TRBJ1-1,-,few,CASSPPGSSMEAFF,TGTGCCAGCAGTCCACCTGGGAGCAGCATGGAAGCTTTCTTT
TRBV11-2,TRBJ1-4,-,-,CASSLYRGREVEKLFF,TGTGCCAGCAGCTTATATCGGGGGCGAGAGGTCGAAAAACTGTTTTTT
TRBV6-2/TRBV6-3,TRBJ2-7,-,once,CASSPGPNYNEQYF,TGTGCCAGCTCTCCGGGCCCAAATTACAATGAGCAGTACTTC
TRBV2,TRBJ2-7,TRBD2,once,CASSIQRESSYEQYF,TGTGCCAGCAGTATCCAGCGGGAGAGCTCCTACGAGCAGTACTTC
TRBV12-3/TRBV12-4,TRBJ2-4,-,few,CASSPAVTFKNIQYF,TGTGCCAGCAGTCCGGCGGTGACCTTCAAAAACATTCAGTACTTC
TRBV20-1,TRBJ2-7,TRBD1,-,CSARDRSGYEQYF,TGCAGTGCTAGGGACAGGTCTGGCTACGAGCAGTACTTC
TRBV20-1,TRBJ2-3,-,few,CSARDVQGWADTQYF,TGCAGTGCTAGAGATGTCCAGGGTTGGGCAGATACGCAGTATTTT
TRBV27,TRBJ2-7,TRBD2,few,CASTTLAGFSYEQYF,TGTGCCAGCACCACTTTAGCGGGATTCTCCTACGAGCAGTACTTC
TRBV27,TRBJ2-6,-,-,CTSSWDGSSGANVLTF,TGTACCAGCAGTTGGGACGGTAGCTCTGGGGCCAACGTCCTGACTTTC
TRBV7-2,TRBJ1-2,-,once,CASSLSPHRAGAGYGYTF,TGTGCCAGCAGCTTAAGCCCTCACCGGGCAGGGGCAGGGTATGGCTACACCTTC
TRBV29-1,TRBJ2-5,-,-,CSVEDALVDQETQYF,TGCAGCGTTGAAGATGCACTAGTGGATCAAGAGACCCAGTACTTC
TRBV10-1,TRBJ2-7,TRBD2,once,CASSEGAGPYEQYF,TGCGCCAGCAGTGAAGGAGCGGGGCCCTACGAGCAGTACTTC
TRBV29-1,TRBJ2-5,-,-,CSVRGQYQETQYF,TGCAGCGTTAGAGGACAGTACCAAGAGACCCAGTACTTC
TRBV29-1,TRBJ2-3,-,few,CSVVEENTDTQYF,TGCAGCGTTGTTGAGGAGAACACAGATACGCAGTATTTT
TRBV27,TRBJ2-1,TRBD2,-,CASSYGFPGLGAEQFF,TGTGCCAGCAGTTACGGATTCCCGGGACTAGGGGCTGAGCAGTTCTTC
TRBV7-2,TRBJ2-5,-,few,CASSAQRPLETQYF,TGTGCCAGCAGCGCCCAGAGACCCTTAGAGACCCAGTACTTC
TRBV6-6,TRBJ2-7,TRBD1,-,CASRGQGAVEQYF,TGTGCCAGCAGGGGACAGGGGGCAGTCGAGCAGTACTTC
TRBV4-3,TRBJ2-2,TRBD2,-,CASSQEADSGGPNTGELFF,TGCGCCAGCAGCCAAGAAGCAGATAGCGGGGGACCCAACACCGGGGAGCTGTTTTTT
TRBV10-3,TRBJ2-7,-,few,CAIRDDELTYEQYF,TGTGCCATCAGGGATGACGAACTTACCTACGAGCAGTACTTC
TRBV29-1,TRBJ2-6,-,few,CSVEGADVSGANVLTF,TGCAGCGTTGAGGGGGCGGATGTCTCTGGGGCCAACGTCCTGACTTTC
TRBV12-5,TRBJ1-5,TRBD1,-,CASGLVLGQGYQPQHF,TGTGCTAGTGGTTTGGTACTGGGACAGGGGTATCAGCCCCAGCATTTT
TRBV6-2/TRBV6-3,TRBJ2-7,-,-,CASSYGEESSYEQYF,TGTGCCAGCAGTTACGGGGAAGAAAGCTCCTACGAGCAGTACTTC
TRBV28,TRBJ1-2,TRBD1,-,CASSTGQGNGYTF,TGTGCCAGCAGCACGGGACAGGGAAATGGCTACACCTTC
TRBV5-6,TRBJ2-5,TRBD1,-,CASSVTGGYETQYF,TGTGCCAGCAGCGTGACAGGGGGCTACGAGACCCAGTACTTC
TRBV29-1,TRBJ1-2,-,-,CSVEGEGGYTF,TGCAGCGTTGAAGGGGAGGGTGGCTACACCTTC
TRBV29-1,TRBJ2-3,TRBD1,few,CSVRQGSHTDTQYF,TGCAGCGTTCGACAGGGGAGTCACACAGATACGCAGTATTTT
TRBV11-2,TRBJ2-5,-,-,CASSLDFGKETQYF,TGTGCCAGCAGCTTAGATTTCGGGAAAGAGACCCAGTACTTC
TRBV4-2,TRBJ2-1,-,-,CASSQFSTTRYNEQFF,TGTGCCAGCAGCCAATTCTCTACGACTAGATACAATGAGCAGTTCTTC
TRBV29-1,TRBJ2-1,TRBD2,-,CSVEEGRGSYEQFF,TGCAGCGTTGAAGAAGGGAGGGGTTCCTACGAGCAGTTCTTC
TRBV29-1,TRBJ1-6,-,-,CSYREGNSPLHF,TGCAGCTACAGGGAGGGGAATTCACCCCTCCACTTT
TRBV4-3,TRBJ2-5,-,-,CASSQYDRSGETQYF,TGCGCCAGCAGCCAATATGACAGGTCGGGGGAGACCCAGTACTTC